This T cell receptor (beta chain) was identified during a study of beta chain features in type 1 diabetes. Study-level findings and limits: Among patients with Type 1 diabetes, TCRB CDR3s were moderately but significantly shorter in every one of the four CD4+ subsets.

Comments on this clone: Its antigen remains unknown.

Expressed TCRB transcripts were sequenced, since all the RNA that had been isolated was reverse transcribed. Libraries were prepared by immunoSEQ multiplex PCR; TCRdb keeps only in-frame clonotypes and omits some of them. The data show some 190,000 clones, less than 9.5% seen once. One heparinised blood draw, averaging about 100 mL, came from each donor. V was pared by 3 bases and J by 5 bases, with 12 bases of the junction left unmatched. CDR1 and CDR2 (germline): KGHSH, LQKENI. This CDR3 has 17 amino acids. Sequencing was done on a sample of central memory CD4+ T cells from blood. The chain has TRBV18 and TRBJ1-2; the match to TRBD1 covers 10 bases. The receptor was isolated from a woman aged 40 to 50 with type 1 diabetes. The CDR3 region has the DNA TGTGCCAGCTCACCGGTTTCAGGGACAGGGGTGAAGTATGGCTACACCTTC. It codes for CASSPVSGTGVKYGYTF. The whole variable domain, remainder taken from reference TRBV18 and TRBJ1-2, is NAGVMQNPRHLVRRRGQEARLRCSPMKGHSHVYWYRQLPEEGLKFMVYLQKENIIDESGMPKERFSAEFPKEGPSILRIQQVVRGDSAAYFCASSPVSGTGVKYGYTFGSGTRLTVV.